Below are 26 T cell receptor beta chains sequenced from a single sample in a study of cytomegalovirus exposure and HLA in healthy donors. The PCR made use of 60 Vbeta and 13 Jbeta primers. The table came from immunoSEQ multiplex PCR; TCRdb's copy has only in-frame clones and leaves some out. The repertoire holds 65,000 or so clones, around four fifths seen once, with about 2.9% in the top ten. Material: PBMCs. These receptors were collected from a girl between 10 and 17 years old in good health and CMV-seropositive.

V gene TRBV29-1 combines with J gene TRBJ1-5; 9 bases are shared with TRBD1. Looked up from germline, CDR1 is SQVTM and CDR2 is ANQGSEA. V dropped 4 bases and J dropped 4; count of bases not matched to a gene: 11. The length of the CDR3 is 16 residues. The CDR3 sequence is CSVGNPTGTGNQPQHF. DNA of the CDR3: TGCAGCGTTGGGAACCCAACCGGGACAGGGAATCAGCCCCAGCATTTT.

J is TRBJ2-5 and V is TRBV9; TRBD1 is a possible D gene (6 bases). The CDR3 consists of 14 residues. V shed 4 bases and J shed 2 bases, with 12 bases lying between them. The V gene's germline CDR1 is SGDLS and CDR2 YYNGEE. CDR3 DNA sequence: TGTGCCAGCAGCCAGTCACAGGGTCAAGAGACCCAGTACTTC. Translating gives CASSQSQGQETQYF.

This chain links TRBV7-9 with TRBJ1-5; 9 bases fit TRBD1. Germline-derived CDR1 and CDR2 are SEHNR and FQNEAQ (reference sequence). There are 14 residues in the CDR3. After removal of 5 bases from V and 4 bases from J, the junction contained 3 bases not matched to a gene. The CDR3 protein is CASSRTGENQPQHF. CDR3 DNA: TGTGCCAGCAGCCGGACAGGGGAAAATCAGCCCCAGCATTTT.

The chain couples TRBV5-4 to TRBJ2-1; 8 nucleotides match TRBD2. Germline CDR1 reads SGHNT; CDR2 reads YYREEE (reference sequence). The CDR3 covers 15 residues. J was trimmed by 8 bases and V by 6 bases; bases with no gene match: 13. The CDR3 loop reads CASNRKAGVSDEQFF. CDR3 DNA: TGTGCCAGCAACCGCAAAGCGGGAGTAAGCGATGAGCAGTTCTTC. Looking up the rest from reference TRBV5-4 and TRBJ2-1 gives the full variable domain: ETGVTQSPTHLIKTRGQQVTLRCSSQSGHNTVSWYQQALGQGPQFIFQYYREEENGRGNFPPRFSGLQFPNYSSELNVNALELDDSALYLCASNRKAGVSDEQFFGPGTRLTVL.

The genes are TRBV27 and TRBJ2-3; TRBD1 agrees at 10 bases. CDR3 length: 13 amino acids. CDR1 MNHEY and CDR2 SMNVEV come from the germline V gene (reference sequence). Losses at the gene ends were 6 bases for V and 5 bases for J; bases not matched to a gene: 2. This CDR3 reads CASRTGGGDTQYF. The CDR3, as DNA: TGTGCCAGCAGGACAGGGGGCGGAGATACGCAGTATTTT.

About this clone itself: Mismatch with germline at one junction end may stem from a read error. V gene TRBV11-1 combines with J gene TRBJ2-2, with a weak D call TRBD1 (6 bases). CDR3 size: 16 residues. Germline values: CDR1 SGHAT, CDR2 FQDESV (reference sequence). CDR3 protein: CASSLLRTAKTGELFF. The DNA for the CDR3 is TGTGCCAGCAGCTTGCTTCGGACAGCGAAGACCGGGGAGCTGTTTTTT.

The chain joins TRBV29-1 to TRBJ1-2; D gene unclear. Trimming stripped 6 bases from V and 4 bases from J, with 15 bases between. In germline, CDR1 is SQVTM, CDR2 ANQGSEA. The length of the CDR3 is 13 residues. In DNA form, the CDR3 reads TGCAGCGTGGAGGGTTGGGTTTCCTATGGCTACACCTTC. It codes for CSVEGWVSYGYTF.

The CDR3 sequence is CASSTKWALGLDTEAFF. CDR3 coding DNA: TGCGCCAGCAGCACAAAATGGGCATTAGGCCTGGACACTGAAGCTTTCTTT. The V gene is TRBV5-1, the J gene TRBJ1-1; D is unclear. There are 17 residues in the CDR3. Germline CDR1 SGHRS, CDR2 YFSETQ. Trimming took 4 bases from V and 3 from J, leaving 22 bases between them.

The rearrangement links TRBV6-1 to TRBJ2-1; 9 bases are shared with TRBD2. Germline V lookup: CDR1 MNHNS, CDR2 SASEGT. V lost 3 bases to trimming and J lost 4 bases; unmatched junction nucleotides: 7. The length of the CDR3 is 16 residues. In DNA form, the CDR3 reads TGTGCCAGCAGTGAGACTAGCGGCCGTCCTTACAATGAGCAGTTCTTC. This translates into CASSETSGRPYNEQFF.

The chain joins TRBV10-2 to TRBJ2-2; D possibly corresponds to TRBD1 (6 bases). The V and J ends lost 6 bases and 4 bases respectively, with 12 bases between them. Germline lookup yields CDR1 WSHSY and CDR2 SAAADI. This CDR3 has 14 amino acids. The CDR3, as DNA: TGCGCCAGCAGGGGGACAAATCCCACCGGGGAGCTGTTTTTT. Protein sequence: CASRGTNPTGELFF.

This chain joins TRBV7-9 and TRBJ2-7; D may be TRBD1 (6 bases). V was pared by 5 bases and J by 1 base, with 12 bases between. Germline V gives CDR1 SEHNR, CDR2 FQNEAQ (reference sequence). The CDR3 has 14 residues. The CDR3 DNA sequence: TGTGCCAGCAGCGATCAGGGGCAGTCCTACGAGCAGTACTTC. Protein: CASSDQGQSYEQYF.

CDR3 nucleotides: TGTGCCAGCAGGAGGACAGGCGGCAATCAGCCCCAGCATTTT. Its translation: CASRRTGGNQPQHF. This chain connects TRBV6-5 to TRBJ1-5; 7 bases line up with TRBD1. V trimming: 6 bases; J trimming: 2 bases; junction bases outside the gene matches: 4. The CDR3 is 14 amino acids. The germline V gene has CDR1 MNHEY and CDR2 SVGAGI.

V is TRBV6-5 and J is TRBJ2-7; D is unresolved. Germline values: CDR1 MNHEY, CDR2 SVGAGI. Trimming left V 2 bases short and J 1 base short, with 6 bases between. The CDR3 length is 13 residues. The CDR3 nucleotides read TGTGCCAGCAGTTACGCACAGTCCTACGAGCAGTACTTC. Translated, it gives CASSYAQSYEQYF.

The CDR3 loop is CASRTETSGTYEQYF. The CDR3 nucleotides read TGTGCCAGCAGGACTGAGACTAGCGGCACCTACGAGCAGTACTTC. The V gene is TRBV28, the J gene TRBJ2-7, with 9 positions matching TRBD2. CDR1 is MDHEN, CDR2 SYDVKM, per germline. J gave up 2 bases and V 6 bases, and 8 bases lay outside the gene matches. This CDR3 comprises 15 residues.

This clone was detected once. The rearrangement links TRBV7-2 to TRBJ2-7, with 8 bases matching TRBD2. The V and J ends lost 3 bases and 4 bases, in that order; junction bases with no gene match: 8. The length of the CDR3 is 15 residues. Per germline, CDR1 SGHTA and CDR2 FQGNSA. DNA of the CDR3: TGTGCCAGCAGCTTTTCGGGAGGGCGGGGATACGAGCAGTACTTC. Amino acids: CASSFSGGRGYEQYF.

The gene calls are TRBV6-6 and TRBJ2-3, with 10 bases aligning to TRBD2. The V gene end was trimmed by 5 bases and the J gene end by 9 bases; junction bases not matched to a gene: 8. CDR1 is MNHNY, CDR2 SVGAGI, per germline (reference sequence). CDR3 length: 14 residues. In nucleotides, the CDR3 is TGTGCCAGCAGTACTAGCGGGGTATTAGTAACGCAGTATTTT. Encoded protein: CASSTSGVLVTQYF.

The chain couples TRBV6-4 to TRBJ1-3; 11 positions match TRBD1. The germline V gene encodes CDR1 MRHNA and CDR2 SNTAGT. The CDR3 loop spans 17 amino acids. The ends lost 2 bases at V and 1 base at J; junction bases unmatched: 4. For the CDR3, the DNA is TGTGCCAGCAGTGACCGGGACAGGGGGAAATCTGGAAACACCATATATTTT. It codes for CASSDRDRGKSGNTIYF.

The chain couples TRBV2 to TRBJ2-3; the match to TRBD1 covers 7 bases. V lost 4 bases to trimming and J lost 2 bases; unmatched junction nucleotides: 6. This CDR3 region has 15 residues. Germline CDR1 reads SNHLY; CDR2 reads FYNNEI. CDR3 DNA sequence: TGTGCCAGCAGTGTCCTGGGACAGAACACAGATACGCAGTATTTT. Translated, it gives CASSVLGQNTDTQYF.

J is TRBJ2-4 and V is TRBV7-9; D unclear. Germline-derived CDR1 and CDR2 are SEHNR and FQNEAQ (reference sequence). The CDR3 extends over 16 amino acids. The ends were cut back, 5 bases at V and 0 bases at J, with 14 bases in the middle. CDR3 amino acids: CASSLAVGLAKNIQYF. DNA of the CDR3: TGTGCCAGCAGCCTCGCGGTTGGATTAGCCAAAAACATTCAGTACTTC.

CDR3 sequence: CASSFGHSYEQYF. CDR3 bases: TGTGCCAGCAGTTTCGGTCACTCCTACGAGCAGTACTTC. The chain combines TRBV27 with TRBJ2-7; D remains ambiguous. This CDR3 has 13 residues. The ends were cut back, 3 bases at V and 0 bases at J, with 6 bases in the middle. The germline V gene encodes CDR1 MNHEY and CDR2 SMNVEV (reference sequence).

CDR3 in amino acids: CARINRGGWPGANVLTF. The CDR3 nucleotides are TGTGCCAGAATCAACCGGGGGGGATGGCCTGGGGCCAACGTCCTGACTTTC. V is TRBV25-1 and J is TRBJ2-6; 8 bases match TRBD2. Unmatched junction bases numbered 12, after V lost 9 bases and J lost 2 bases. Germline V gene sequence: CDR1 MGHDK, CDR2 SYGVNS. There are 17 residues in the CDR3.

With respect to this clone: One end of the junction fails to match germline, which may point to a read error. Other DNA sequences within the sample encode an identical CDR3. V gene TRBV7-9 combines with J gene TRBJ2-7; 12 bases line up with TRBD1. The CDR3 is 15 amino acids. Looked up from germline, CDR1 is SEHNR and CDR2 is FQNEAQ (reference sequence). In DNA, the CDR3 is TGCGCCAGCAGCTTAATATGGGACAGGGGGCGCGAGCAGTACTTC. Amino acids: CASSLIWDRGREQYF.

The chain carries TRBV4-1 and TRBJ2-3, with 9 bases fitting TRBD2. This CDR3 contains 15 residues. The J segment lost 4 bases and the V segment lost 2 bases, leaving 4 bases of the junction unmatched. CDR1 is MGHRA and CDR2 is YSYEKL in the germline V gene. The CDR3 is CASSQTAGGPDTQYF. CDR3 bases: TGCGCCAGCAGCCAAACGGCGGGGGGGCCAGATACGCAGTATTTT.

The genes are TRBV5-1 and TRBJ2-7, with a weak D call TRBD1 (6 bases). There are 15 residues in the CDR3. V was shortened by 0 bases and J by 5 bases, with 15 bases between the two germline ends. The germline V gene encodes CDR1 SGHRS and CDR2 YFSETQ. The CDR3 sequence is CASSLAPQGVNEQYF. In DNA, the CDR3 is TGCGCCAGCAGCTTGGCCCCACAGGGCGTGAACGAGCAGTACTTC.

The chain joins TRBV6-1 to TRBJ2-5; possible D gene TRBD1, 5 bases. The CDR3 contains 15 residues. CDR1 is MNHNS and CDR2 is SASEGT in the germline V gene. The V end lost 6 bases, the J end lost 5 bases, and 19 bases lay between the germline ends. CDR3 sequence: CASREQVALVETQYF. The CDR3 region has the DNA TGTGCCAGCAGAGAACAGGTCGCACTGGTCGAGACCCAGTACTTC.

CDR3 DNA sequence: TGTGCCTGGCAACAGGGTGGCGAGCAGTACTTC. Encoded protein: CAWQQGGEQYF. The J gene is TRBJ2-7, the V gene TRBV30; perhaps TRBD1 as D (6 bases). Trimming cost V 5 bases and J 6 bases, with 11 bases left between them. The CDR3 extends over 11 amino acids. CDR1 and CDR2 from the germline V gene are GTSNPN and SVGIG (reference sequence).